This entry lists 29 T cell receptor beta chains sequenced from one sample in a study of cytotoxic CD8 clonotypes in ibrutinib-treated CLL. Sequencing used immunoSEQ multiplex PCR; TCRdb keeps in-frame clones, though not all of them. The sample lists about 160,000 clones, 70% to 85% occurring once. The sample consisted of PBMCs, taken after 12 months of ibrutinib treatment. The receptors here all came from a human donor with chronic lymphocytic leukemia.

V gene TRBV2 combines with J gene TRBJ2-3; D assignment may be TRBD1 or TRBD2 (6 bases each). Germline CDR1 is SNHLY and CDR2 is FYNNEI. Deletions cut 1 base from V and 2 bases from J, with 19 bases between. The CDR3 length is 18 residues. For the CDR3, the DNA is TGTGCCAGCAGTGAAGATGTTGGGGGGCGAAGACCCACAGATACGCAGTATTTT. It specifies CASSEDVGGRRPTDTQYF.

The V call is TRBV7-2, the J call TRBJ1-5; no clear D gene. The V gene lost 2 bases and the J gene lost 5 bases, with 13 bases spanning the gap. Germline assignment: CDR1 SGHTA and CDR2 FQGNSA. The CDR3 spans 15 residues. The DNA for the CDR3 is TGTGCCAGCAGCTTAAACTCCTATGGGGATCAGCCCCAGCATTTT. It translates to CASSLNSYGDQPQHF.

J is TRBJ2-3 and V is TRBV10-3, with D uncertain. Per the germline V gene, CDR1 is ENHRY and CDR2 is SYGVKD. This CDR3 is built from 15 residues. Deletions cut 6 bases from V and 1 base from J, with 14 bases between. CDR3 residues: CAISKTNGGTDTQYF. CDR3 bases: TGTGCCATCAGCAAAACCAATGGGGGCACAGATACGCAGTATTTT.

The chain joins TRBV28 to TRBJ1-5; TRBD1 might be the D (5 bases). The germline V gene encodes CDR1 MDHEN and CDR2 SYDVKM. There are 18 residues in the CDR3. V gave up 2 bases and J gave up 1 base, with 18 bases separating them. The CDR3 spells CASSLRVGQGLSNQPQHF. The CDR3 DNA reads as TGTGCCAGCAGTTTAAGAGTAGGGCAGGGCTTGAGCAATCAGCCCCAGCATTTT.

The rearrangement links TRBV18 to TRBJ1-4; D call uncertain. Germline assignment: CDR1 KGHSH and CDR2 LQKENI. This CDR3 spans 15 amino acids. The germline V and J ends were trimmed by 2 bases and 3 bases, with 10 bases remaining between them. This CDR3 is CASSPNRQPNEKLFF. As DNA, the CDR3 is TGTGCCAGCTCACCAAACCGTCAGCCTAATGAAAAACTGTTTTTT.

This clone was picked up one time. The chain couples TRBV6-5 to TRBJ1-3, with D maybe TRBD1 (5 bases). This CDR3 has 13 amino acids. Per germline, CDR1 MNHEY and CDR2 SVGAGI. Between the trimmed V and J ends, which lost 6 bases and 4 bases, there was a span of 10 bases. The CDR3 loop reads CASSWGNGNTIYF. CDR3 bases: TGTGCCAGCAGCTGGGGCAACGGAAACACCATATATTTT.

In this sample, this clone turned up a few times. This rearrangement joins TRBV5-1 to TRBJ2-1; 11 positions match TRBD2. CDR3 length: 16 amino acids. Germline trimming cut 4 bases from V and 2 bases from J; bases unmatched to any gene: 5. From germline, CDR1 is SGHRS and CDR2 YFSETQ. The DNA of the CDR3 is TGCGCCAGCAGCGAGAAGACTAGCGGGGCCTACAATGAGCAGTTCTTC. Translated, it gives CASSEKTSGAYNEQFF.

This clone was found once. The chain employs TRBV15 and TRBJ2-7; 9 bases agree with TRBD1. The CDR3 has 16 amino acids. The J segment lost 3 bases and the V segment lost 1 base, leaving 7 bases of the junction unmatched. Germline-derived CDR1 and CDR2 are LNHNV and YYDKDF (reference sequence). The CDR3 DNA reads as TGTGCCACCAGCAGAGGAACCGGGACAGGGTTCTACGAGCAGTACTTC. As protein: CATSRGTGTGFYEQYF.

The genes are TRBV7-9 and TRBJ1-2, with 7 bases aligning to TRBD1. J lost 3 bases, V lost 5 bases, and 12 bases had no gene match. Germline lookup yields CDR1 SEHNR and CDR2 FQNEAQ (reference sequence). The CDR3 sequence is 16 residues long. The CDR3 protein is CASSPRDSLTHYGYTF. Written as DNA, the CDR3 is TGTGCCAGCAGCCCTCGGGACAGTCTAACCCACTATGGCTACACCTTC.

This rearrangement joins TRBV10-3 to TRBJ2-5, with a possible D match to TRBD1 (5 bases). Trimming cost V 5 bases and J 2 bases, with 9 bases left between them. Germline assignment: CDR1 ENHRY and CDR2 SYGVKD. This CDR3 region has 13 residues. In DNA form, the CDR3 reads TGTGCCATCAGTCCTGACAGACAAGAGACCCAGTACTTC. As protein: CAISPDRQETQYF.

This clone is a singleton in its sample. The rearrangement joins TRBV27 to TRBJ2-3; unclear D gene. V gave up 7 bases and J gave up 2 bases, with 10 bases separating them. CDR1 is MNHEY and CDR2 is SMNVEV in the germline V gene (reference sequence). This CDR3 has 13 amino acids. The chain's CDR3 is CASNNIPTDTQYF. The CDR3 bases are TGTGCCAGCAACAACATTCCCACAGATACGCAGTATTTT.

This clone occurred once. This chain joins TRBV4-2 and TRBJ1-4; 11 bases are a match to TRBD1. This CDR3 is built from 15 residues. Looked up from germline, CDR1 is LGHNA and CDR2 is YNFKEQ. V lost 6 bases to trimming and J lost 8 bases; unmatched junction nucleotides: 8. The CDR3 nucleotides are TGTGCCAGCAGTCAACTGGACAGGGGGCGAGAAAAACTGTTTTTT. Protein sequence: CASSQLDRGREKLFF.

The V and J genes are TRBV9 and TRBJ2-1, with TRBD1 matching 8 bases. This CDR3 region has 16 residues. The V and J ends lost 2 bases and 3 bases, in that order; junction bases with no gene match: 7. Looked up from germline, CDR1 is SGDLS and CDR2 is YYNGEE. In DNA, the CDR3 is TGTGCCAGCAGCGTGGCAGGGGGCTCCTACTACAATGAGCAGTTCTTC. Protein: CASSVAGGSYYNEQFF.

The CDR3 spells CASLSGGKPYEQYF. The CDR3 bases are TGTGCCAGCCTTTCGGGCGGGAAACCCTACGAGCAGTACTTC. The chain recombines TRBV28 with TRBJ2-7, with D perhaps matching TRBD2 (6 bases). Germline CDR1 is MDHEN and CDR2 is SYDVKM. The CDR3 runs 14 residues. The V gene lost 8 bases and the J gene lost 2 bases, with 16 bases spanning the gap.

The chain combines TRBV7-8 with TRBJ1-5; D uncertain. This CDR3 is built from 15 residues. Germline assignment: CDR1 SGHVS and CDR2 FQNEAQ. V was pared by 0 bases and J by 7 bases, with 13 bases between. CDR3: CASSLASPAGQPQHF. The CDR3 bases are TGTGCCAGCAGCTTAGCGAGTCCCGCGGGGCAGCCCCAGCATTTT.

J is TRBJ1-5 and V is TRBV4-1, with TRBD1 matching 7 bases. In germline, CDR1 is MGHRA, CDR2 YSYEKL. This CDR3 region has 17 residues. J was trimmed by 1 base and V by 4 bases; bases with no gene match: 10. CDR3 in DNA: TGCGCCAGCAGCCTGCTCCCAGACAGGGTCAGCAATCAGCCCCAGCATTTT. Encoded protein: CASSLLPDRVSNQPQHF.

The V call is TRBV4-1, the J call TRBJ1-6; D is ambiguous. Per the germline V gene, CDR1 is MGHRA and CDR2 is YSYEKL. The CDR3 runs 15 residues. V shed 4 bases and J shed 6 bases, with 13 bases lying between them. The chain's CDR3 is CASSRTQDGNSPLHF. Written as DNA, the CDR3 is TGCGCCAGCAGCCGTACCCAGGATGGTAATTCACCCCTCCACTTT.

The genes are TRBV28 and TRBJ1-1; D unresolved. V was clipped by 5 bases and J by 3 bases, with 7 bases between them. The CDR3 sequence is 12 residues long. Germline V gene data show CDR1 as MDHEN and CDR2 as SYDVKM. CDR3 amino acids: CASSLIYTEAFF. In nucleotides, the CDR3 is TGTGCCAGCAGTCTTATATACACTGAAGCTTTCTTT.

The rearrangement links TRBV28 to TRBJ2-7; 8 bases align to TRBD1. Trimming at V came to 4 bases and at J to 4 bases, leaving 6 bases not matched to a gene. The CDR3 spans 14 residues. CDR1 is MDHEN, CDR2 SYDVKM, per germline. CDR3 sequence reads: CASSSAGGGYEQYF. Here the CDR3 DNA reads TGTGCCAGCAGTTCTGCAGGGGGCGGTTACGAGCAGTACTTC.

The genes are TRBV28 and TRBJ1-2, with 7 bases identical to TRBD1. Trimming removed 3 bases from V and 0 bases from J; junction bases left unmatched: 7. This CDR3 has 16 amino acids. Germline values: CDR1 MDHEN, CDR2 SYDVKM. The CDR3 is CASSLGGQRANYGYTF. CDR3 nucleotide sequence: TGTGCCAGCAGTTTGGGGGGACAGAGAGCTAACTATGGCTACACCTTC.

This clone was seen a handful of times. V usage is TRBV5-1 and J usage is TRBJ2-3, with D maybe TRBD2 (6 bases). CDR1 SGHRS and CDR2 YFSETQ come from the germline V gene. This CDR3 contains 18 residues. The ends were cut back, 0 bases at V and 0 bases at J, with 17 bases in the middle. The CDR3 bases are TGCGCCAGCAGCTTGGGGGGCCGGGGAGGAGCTAGCACAGATACGCAGTATTTT. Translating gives CASSLGGRGGASTDTQYF. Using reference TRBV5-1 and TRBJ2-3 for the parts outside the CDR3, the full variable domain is KAGVTQTPRYLIKTRGQQVTLSCSPISGHRSVSWYQQTPGQGLQFLFEYFSETQRNKGNFPGRFSGRQFSNSRSEMNVSTLELGDSALYLCASSLGGRGGASTDTQYFGPGTRLTVL.

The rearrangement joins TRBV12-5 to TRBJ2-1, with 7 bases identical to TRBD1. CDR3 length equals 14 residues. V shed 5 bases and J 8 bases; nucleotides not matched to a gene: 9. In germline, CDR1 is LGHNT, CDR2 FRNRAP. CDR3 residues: CASGPQGIGDEQFF. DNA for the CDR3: TGTGCTAGTGGTCCACAGGGGATTGGAGATGAGCAGTTCTTC.

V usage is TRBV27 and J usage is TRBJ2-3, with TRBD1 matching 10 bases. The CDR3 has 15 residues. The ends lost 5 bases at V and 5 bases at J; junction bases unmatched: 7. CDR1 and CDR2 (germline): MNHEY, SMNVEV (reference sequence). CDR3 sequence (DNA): TGTGCCAGCAGTACCGGGACAGGGGTAGTAGATACGCAGTATTTT. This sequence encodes CASSTGTGVVDTQYF.

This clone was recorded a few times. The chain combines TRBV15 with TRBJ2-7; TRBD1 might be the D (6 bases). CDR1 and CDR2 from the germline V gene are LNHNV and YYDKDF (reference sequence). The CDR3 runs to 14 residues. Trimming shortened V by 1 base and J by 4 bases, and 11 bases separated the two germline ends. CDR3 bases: TGTGCCACCAGCAGAGCTTCGACAGGTTACGAGCAGTACTTC. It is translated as CATSRASTGYEQYF.

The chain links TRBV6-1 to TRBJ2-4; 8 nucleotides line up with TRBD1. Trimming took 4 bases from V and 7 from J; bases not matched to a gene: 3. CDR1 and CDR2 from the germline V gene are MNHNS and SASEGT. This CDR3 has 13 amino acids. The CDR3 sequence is CASSGYRGNIQYF. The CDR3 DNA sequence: TGTGCCAGCAGTGGCTACAGGGGGAACATTCAGTACTTC.

This CDR3 reads CASSLSPSGVYNEQFF. The DNA for the CDR3 is TGTGCCAGCAGTTTATCCCCGAGCGGGGTTTACAATGAGCAGTTCTTC. The chain recombines TRBV28 with TRBJ2-1; 7 bases match TRBD2. V gave up 1 base and J gave up 4 bases; unmatched junction bases: 7. Germline CDR1 MDHEN, CDR2 SYDVKM. The CDR3 runs to 16 residues. Full variable domain (remainder filled in from reference TRBV28 and TRBJ2-1): DVKVTQSSRYLVKRTGEKVFLECVQDMDHENMFWYRQDPGLGLRLIYFSYDVKMKEKGDIPEGYSVSREKKERFSLILESASTNQTSMYLCASSLSPSGVYNEQFFGPGTRLTVL.

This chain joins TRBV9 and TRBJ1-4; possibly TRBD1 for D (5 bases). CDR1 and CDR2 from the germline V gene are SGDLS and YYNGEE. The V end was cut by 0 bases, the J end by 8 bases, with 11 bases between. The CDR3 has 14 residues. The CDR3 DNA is TGTGCCAGCAGCGTAGGACAGAGCAAAGAAAAACTGTTTTTT. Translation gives CASSVGQSKEKLFF.

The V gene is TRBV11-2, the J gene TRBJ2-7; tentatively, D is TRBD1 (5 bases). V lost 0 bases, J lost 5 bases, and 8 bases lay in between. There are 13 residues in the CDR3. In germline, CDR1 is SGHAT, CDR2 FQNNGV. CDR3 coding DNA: TGTGCCAGCAGCTTAGAAGGGGCGGACGAGCAGTACTTC. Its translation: CASSLEGADEQYF.

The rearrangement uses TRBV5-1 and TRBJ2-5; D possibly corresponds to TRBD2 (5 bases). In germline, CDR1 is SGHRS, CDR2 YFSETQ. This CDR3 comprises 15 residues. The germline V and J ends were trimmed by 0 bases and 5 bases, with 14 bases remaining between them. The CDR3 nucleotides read TGCGCCAGCAGCTTGGGGCGGGCAACCGCGGAGACCCAGTACTTC. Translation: CASSLGRATAETQYF.